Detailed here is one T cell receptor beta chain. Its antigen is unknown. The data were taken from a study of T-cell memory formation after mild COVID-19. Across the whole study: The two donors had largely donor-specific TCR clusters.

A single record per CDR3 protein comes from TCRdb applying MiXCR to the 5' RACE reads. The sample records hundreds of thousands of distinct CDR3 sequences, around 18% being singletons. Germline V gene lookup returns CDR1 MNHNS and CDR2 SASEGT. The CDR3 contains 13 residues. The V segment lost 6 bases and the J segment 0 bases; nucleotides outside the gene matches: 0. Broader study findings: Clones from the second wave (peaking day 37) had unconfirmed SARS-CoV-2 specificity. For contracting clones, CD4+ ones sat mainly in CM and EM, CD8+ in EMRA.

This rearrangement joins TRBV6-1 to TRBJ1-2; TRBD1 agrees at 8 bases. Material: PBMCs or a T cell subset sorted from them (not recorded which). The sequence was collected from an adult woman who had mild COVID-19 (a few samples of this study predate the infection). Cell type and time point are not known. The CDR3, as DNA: TGTGCCAGCAGGGACAGGGCTAACTATGGCTACACCTTC. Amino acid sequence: CASRDRANYGYTF.